Listed below are T cell receptor beta chains from one sample, sequenced in a study of preoperative IRX-2 immunotherapy in early breast cancer. Sequenced by immunoSEQ multiplex PCR; TCRdb stores in-frame clones only, minus some. This table holds 40,000 to 50,000 clones, 70% to 80% found once. The material sequenced was tumor tissue, taken after IRX-2 immunotherapy. The source of these receptors is a human donor with breast cancer. Both conserved end residues are part of each CDR3. A D gene is named only where the DNA matches it firmly. A row's size may be missing; if present it is once, few, many or a size class.

D: TRBD2
V: TRBV6-4
size: NA
J: TRBJ2-5
CDR3: CASTPSGETQYF
DNA: TGTGCCAGCACTCCTAGCGGGGAGACCCAGTACTTC

D: NA
V: TRBV29-1
size: NA
J: TRBJ2-1
CDR3: CSANGQRVADEQFF
DNA: TGCAGCGCCAACGGACAAAGGGTAGCCGATGAGCAGTTCTTC

D: TRBD2
V: TRBV7-1
size: NA
J: TRBJ2-2
CDR3: CASSRQGLAGGSNTGELFF
DNA: TGTGCCAGCAGCCGACAGGGACTAGCGGGGGGCTCGAACACCGGGGAGCTGTTTTTT

D: NA
V: TRBV19
size: NA
J: TRBJ2-7
CDR3: CASSIAGHGGEQYF
DNA: TGTGCCAGTAGTATAGCGGGTCACGGAGGCGAGCAGTACTTC

D: NA
V: TRBV14
size: NA
J: TRBJ2-5
CDR3: CASSPQFQETQYF
DNA: TGTGCCAGCAGCCCCCAGTTCCAAGAGACCCAGTACTTC

D: NA
V: TRBV6-8
size: once
J: TRBJ2-7
CDR3: CASSAGSSYEQYF
DNA: TGTGCCAGCAGCGCAGGGAGCTCCTACGAGCAGTACTTC

D: NA
V: TRBV30
size: NA
J: TRBJ1-4
CDR3: CAWSRGVFLFF
DNA: TGTGCCTGGAGCCGAGGGGTTTTTCTGTTTTTT

D: NA
V: TRBV18
size: NA
J: TRBJ2-7
CDR3: CASSPRSSYEQYF
DNA: TGTGCCAGCTCACCAAGGAGCTCCTACGAGCAGTACTTC

D: NA
V: TRBV2
size: NA
J: TRBJ2-3
CDR3: CAFEPFPGAPRVLDTQYF
DNA: TGTGCCTTCGAGCCGTTCCCTGGGGCCCCCCGGGTCTTGGATACGCAGTATTTT

D: TRBD1
V: TRBV5-1
size: NA
J: TRBJ1-1
CDR3: CASSLYRGNTEAFF
DNA: TGCGCCAGCAGCCTATACAGGGGGAACACTGAAGCTTTCTTT

D: NA
V: TRBV19
size: NA
J: TRBJ1-1
CDR3: CATETGTTNTEAFF
DNA: TGTGCCACTGAGACAGGCACTACGAACACTGAAGCTTTCTTT

D: TRBD1
V: TRBV29-1
size: NA
J: TRBJ2-5
CDR3: CSVTGQAGEETQYF
DNA: TGCAGCGTTACCGGACAGGCAGGGGAAGAGACCCAGTACTTC

D: NA
V: TRBV6-8
size: few
J: TRBJ1-2
CDR3: CASGPAGLYGYTF
DNA: TGTGCCAGCGGTCCGGCAGGGCTCTATGGCTACACCTTC

D: TRBD2
V: TRBV11-1
size: NA
J: TRBJ2-1
CDR3: CASRERGGRNEQFF
DNA: TGTGCCAGCAGGGAGCGGGGGGGCCGCAATGAGCAGTTCTTC

D: NA
V: TRBV11-3
size: few
J: TRBJ2-5
CDR3: CASSKGSNQETQYF
DNA: TGTGCCAGCAGCAAAGGGAGTAACCAAGAGACCCAGTACTTC

D: TRBD2
V: TRBV6-8
size: NA
J: TRBJ2-1
CDR3: CASSLAGGRVEQFF
DNA: TGTGCCAGCAGTTTAGCGGGGGGGCGGGTTGAGCAGTTCTTC

D: NA
V: TRBV7-1
size: NA
J: TRBJ1-5
CDR3: CASSYRPNQPQHF
DNA: TGTGCCAGCAGCTACAGGCCCAATCAGCCCCAGCATTTT

D: NA
V: TRBV11-3
size: many
J: TRBJ2-2
CDR3: CASSLAGGNTGELFF
DNA: TGTGCCAGCAGCCTTGCTGGGGGGAACACCGGGGAGCTGTTTTTT

D: NA
V: TRBV7-7
size: NA
J: TRBJ1-2
CDR3: CASRLTIQEGGYTF
DNA: TGTGCCAGCAGACTAACGATTCAGGAGGGAGGCTACACCTTC

D: TRBD1
V: TRBV6-8
size: NA
J: TRBJ1-1
CDR3: CASKWTGVDTEAFF
DNA: TGTGCCAGCAAGTGGACAGGCGTGGACACTGAAGCTTTCTTT

D: NA
V: TRBV5-1
size: once
J: TRBJ1-1
CDR3: CASSLDLTLTEAFF
DNA: TGCGCCAGCAGCTTGGATTTAACCCTCACTGAAGCTTTCTTT

D: TRBD2
V: TRBV7-8
size: NA
J: TRBJ2-3
CDR3: CASSPGTSGGAGYTQYF
DNA: TGTGCCAGCAGCCCGGGGACTAGCGGGGGGGCCGGATATACGCAGTATTTT

D: NA
V: TRBV6-1
size: NA
J: TRBJ1-5
CDR3: CASSEAHRTYGNQPQHF
DNA: TGTGCCAGCAGTGAAGCTCACAGGACTTATGGCAATCAGCCCCAGCATTTT

D: NA
V: TRBV12-5
size: NA
J: TRBJ2-2
CDR3: CASGQSQNTGELFF
DNA: TGTGCTAGTGGGCAATCACAGAACACCGGGGAGCTGTTTTTT

D: NA
V: TRBV11-3
size: NA
J: TRBJ2-3
CDR3: CASSLAPTASLTDTQYF
DNA: TGTGCCAGCAGCTTGGCCCCCACAGCCTCCCTCACAGATACGCAGTATTTT

D: NA
V: TRBV14
size: NA
J: TRBJ1-4
CDR3: CASTGAGNEKLFF
DNA: TGTGCCAGCACGGGGGCGGGTAATGAAAAACTGTTTTTT

D: TRBD2
V: TRBV11-3
size: few
J: TRBJ2-7
CDR3: CASSQYGARSGGSYEQYF
DNA: TGTGCCAGCAGCCAATACGGGGCACGAAGCGGGGGCTCCTACGAGCAGTACTTC

D: NA
V: TRBV10-1
size: NA
J: TRBJ2-3
CDR3: CASGTSDTQYF
DNA: TGCGCCAGCGGTACCTCAGATACGCAGTATTTT

D: NA
V: TRBV6-8
size: NA
J: TRBJ1-2
CDR3: CASEGVYYGYTF
DNA: TGTGCCAGCGAGGGGGTTTACTATGGCTACACCTTC

D: TRBD1
V: TRBV18
size: few
J: TRBJ1-1
CDR3: CASSPSQGVTEAFF
DNA: TGTGCCAGCTCACCGAGCCAGGGGGTTACTGAAGCTTTCTTT

D: TRBD1
V: TRBV23-1
size: NA
J: TRBJ2-7
CDR3: CASSPPPGQGYYEQYF
DNA: TGCGCCAGCAGCCCTCCGCCGGGACAGGGTTACTACGAGCAGTACTTC

D: TRBD2
V: TRBV12-5
size: NA
J: TRBJ2-7
CDR3: CASALGLAGTYEQYF
DNA: TGTGCTAGTGCCTTGGGACTAGCGGGGACCTACGAGCAGTACTTC

D: NA
V: TRBV6-4
size: NA
J: TRBJ2-5
CDR3: CADLQEGALRETQYF
DNA: TGTGCCGACTTGCAGGAGGGGGCTCTTAGGGAGACCCAGTACTTC

D: TRBD1
V: TRBV11-3
size: few
J: TRBJ1-1
CDR3: CASSLGQLNTEAFF
DNA: TGTGCCAGCAGCTTGGGACAGTTGAACACTGAAGCTTTCTTT

D: NA
V: TRBV6-8
size: NA
J: TRBJ1-5
CDR3: CASTMGYNQPQHF
DNA: TGTGCCAGCACAATGGGTTACAATCAGCCCCAGCATTTT

D: TRBD1
V: TRBV2
size: NA
J: TRBJ1-2
CDR3: CASSIEDRDYGYTF
DNA: TGTGCCAGCTCAATCGAGGACAGGGACTATGGCTACACCTTC

D: TRBD1
V: TRBV9
size: NA
J: TRBJ2-3
CDR3: CASSEVVPDRGRSDTQYF
DNA: TGTGCCAGCAGTGAAGTAGTCCCGGACAGGGGCCGGTCAGATACGCAGTATTTT

D: NA
V: TRBV12-5
size: once
J: TRBJ2-3
CDR3: CASGFQDLADTQYF
DNA: TGTGCTAGTGGTTTCCAGGATTTGGCAGATACGCAGTATTTT

D: TRBD1
V: TRBV11-3
size: NA
J: TRBJ2-7
CDR3: CASSFLGQGAYEQYF
DNA: TGTGCCAGCAGCTTTCTGGGACAGGGGGCGTATGAGCAGTACTTC

D: NA
V: TRBV6-8
size: NA
J: TRBJ2-5
CDR3: CASSFPDQETQYF
DNA: TGTGCCAGCAGTTTCCCAGACCAAGAGACCCAGTACTTC

D: TRBD1
V: TRBV18
size: few
J: TRBJ1-6
CDR3: CASSPATGGGGDNSPLHF
DNA: TGTGCCAGCTCACCAGCGACAGGGGGGGGCGGTGATAATTCACCCCTCCACTTT

D: NA
V: TRBV5-1
size: NA
J: TRBJ2-7
CDR3: CASSLVGGINEQYF
DNA: TGCGCCAGCAGCTTGGTCGGGGGTATCAACGAGCAGTACTTC

D: TRBD2
V: TRBV9
size: NA
J: TRBJ2-2
CDR3: CASSVVASGSLSTGELFF
DNA: TGTGCCAGCAGCGTAGTGGCTAGCGGGAGTTTGAGCACCGGGGAGCTGTTTTTT

D: NA
V: TRBV30
size: NA
J: TRBJ2-7
CDR3: CAWSGNYEQYF
DNA: TGTGCCTGGAGTGGGAATTACGAGCAGTACTTC

D: NA
V: TRBV7-1
size: NA
J: TRBJ1-2
CDR3: CASSRHFSQGLNYGYTF
DNA: TGTGCCAGCAGCCGCCACTTTTCGCAGGGCCTTAACTATGGCTACACCTTC

D: TRBD1
V: TRBV5-1
size: NA
J: TRBJ2-3
CDR3: CASSSRTGLRGTDTQYF
DNA: TGCGCCAGCAGCTCACGGACAGGATTGAGGGGCACAGATACGCAGTATTTT